These 32 T cell receptor beta chains came from one sample sequenced in a study of blood T cell repertoires in COVID-19. The protocol was immunoSEQ multiplex PCR, while the TCRdb copy is restricted to in-frame clones and leaves out a portion. This sample has about 260,000 clones, with over 80% found just once. Specimen: PBMCs or T cells enriched from blood (not recorded which). These receptors originate from a woman aged 40-49 years who had been exposed to COVID-19.

The rearrangement links TRBV19 to TRBJ1-1, with a weak D call TRBD1 (5 bases). The CDR3 loop spans 12 amino acids. V gave up 10 bases and J gave up 1 base, with 10 bases separating them. Germline CDR1 and CDR2: LNHDA and SQIVND (reference sequence). CDR3 protein: CATLRANTEAFF. The CDR3 DNA follows: TGTGCCACCCTCAGGGCGAACACTGAAGCTTTCTTT.

The rearrangement uses TRBV5-4 and TRBJ2-1; D possibly corresponds to TRBD1 (6 bases). Germline CDR1 reads SGHNT; CDR2 reads YYREEE (reference sequence). The CDR3 runs 16 residues. V was cut by 2 bases and J by 9 bases, with 21 bases left in between. The CDR3 DNA reads TGTGCCAGCAGCTTACCGACAGGACGGGGTATGGGTGAGCAGTTCTTC. It encodes CASSLPTGRGMGEQFF.

The count of this clone is one. The chain is built from TRBV2 and TRBJ2-3; tentatively, D is TRBD2 (5 bases). The CDR3 contains 13 residues. The V end lost 4 bases, the J end lost 4 bases, and 9 bases lay between the germline ends. Germline CDR1 is SNHLY and CDR2 is FYNNEI. CDR3 sequence (DNA): TGTGCCAGCAGTGTTCTACTAGCAGATACGCAGTATTTT. Translation gives CASSVLLADTQYF.

This clone was counted many times. The chain uses TRBV2 and TRBJ2-7, with D possibly matching TRBD2 (6 bases). The CDR3 extends over 12 amino acids. CDR1 SNHLY and CDR2 FYNNEI come from the germline V gene. V was clipped by 8 bases and J by 2 bases, with 10 bases between them. CDR3 nucleotide sequence: TGTGCCAGCGGACGGGAGACCTACGAGCAGTACGTC. Its protein is CASGRETYEQYV.

The rearrangement uses TRBV19 and TRBJ1-3; D unclear. The V and J ends lost 5 bases and 1 base respectively, with 21 bases between them. The CDR3 totals 18 residues. Per the germline V gene, CDR1 is LNHDA and CDR2 is SQIVND (reference sequence). The CDR3 DNA reads as TGTGCCAGTAGTCTATTTATACTATCTGAGGGATCTGGAAACACCATATATTTT. This sequence encodes CASSLFILSEGSGNTIYF.

The chain is built from TRBV9 and TRBJ1-3, with TRBD1 identical over 8 bases. Germline V lookup: CDR1 SGDLS, CDR2 YYNGEE. V was clipped by 3 bases and J by 3 bases; unmatched bases: 5. This CDR3 has 15 amino acids. CDR3: CASSGYDRGGNTIYF. CDR3 DNA: TGTGCCAGCAGCGGGTATGACAGGGGTGGAAACACCATATATTTT.

The chain links TRBV7-9 to TRBJ2-1, with D possibly matching TRBD1 (6 bases). V dropped 2 bases and J dropped 0 bases, with 14 bases sitting between them. There are 17 residues in the CDR3. Per germline, CDR1 SEHNR and CDR2 FQNEAQ (reference sequence). Here the CDR3 reads CASSLLGAALSYNEQFF. CDR3 bases: TGTGCCAGCAGCTTATTGGGGGCCGCCCTCTCCTACAATGAGCAGTTCTTC.

V and J are TRBV7-9 and TRBJ1-2; D ambiguous. CDR1 is SEHNR, CDR2 FQNEAQ, per germline (reference sequence). The CDR3 extends over 14 amino acids. With 1 base removed from V and 8 bases from J, the gap between germline ends came to 14 bases. The CDR3 DNA sequence: TGTGCCAGCAGCTTAGTCGTGTCGTCTAGGGGCTACACCTTC. Translation: CASSLVVSSRGYTF.

In this sample, this clone turned up a few times. The chain couples TRBV15 to TRBJ2-5; 8 bases agree with TRBD1. CDR1 and CDR2 (germline): LNHNV, YYDKDF (reference sequence). J lost 5 bases, V lost 5 bases, and 4 bases had no gene match. The length of the CDR3 is 13 residues. In DNA, the CDR3 is TGTGCCACCAGCGACAGGGGTACGGAGACCCAGTACTTC. Its translation is CATSDRGTETQYF. The full variable domain, completed using reference TRBV15 and TRBJ2-5, is DAMVIQNPRYQVTQFGKPVTLSCSQTLNHNVMYWYQQKSSQAPKLLFHYYDKDFNNEADTPDNFQSRRPNTSFCFLDIRSPGLGDTAMYLCATSDRGTETQYFGPGTRLLVL.

This rearrangement joins TRBV10-3 to TRBJ2-2; D is possibly TRBD1 (6 bases). CDR1 is ENHRY, CDR2 SYGVKD, per germline. V dropped 5 bases and J dropped 6 bases, with 7 bases sitting between them. The length of the CDR3 is 12 residues. The CDR3 region is CAISTGSGELFF. The CDR3 nucleotides read TGTGCCATCAGTACAGGGTCCGGGGAGCTGTTTTTT.

This clone was picked up one time. The V call is TRBV4-3, the J call TRBJ2-7; no firm D call. The CDR3 contains 16 residues. Germline values: CDR1 LGHNA, CDR2 YSLEER. Deletions cut 0 bases from V and 3 bases from J, with 15 bases between. In DNA form, the CDR3 reads TGCGCCAGCAGCCAAGATCCGAGTCCCTCTAACTACGAGCAGTACTTC. This encodes CASSQDPSPSNYEQYF.

V is TRBV4-2 and J is TRBJ2-1; D may be TRBD1 (5 bases). The CDR3 runs 15 residues. Deletions cut 1 base from V and 4 bases from J, with 11 bases between. Per germline, CDR1 LGHNA and CDR2 YNFKEQ. The CDR3 spells CASSQAATEYNEQFF. The CDR3 region has the DNA TGTGCCAGCAGCCAAGCGGCGACAGAATACAATGAGCAGTTCTTC.

This chain uses TRBV27 with TRBJ1-2; D perhaps matches TRBD1 (5 bases). V was cut by 3 bases and J by 7 bases, with 24 bases left in between. This CDR3 comprises 17 residues. Germline CDR1 and CDR2: MNHEY and SMNVEV (reference sequence). The CDR3 protein is CASSLALTETRVSGYTF. CDR3 nucleotides: TGTGCCAGCAGTTTGGCCCTGACTGAGACCAGGGTTAGTGGCTACACCTTC.

The chain has TRBV6-2 or TRBV6-3 and TRBJ1-1; maybe TRBD1 (6 bases). The CDR3 contains 15 residues. Germline CDR1 and CDR2: MNHEY and SVGEGT. V lost 5 bases and J lost 1, with 14 bases in between. CDR3 in DNA: TGTGCCAGCAGTCCCCCGGGACATAAGAACACTGAAGCTTTCTTT. Translating it yields CASSPPGHKNTEAFF.

The chain combines TRBV29-1 with TRBJ1-3; a possible D gene is TRBD1 (6 bases). Germline V gives CDR1 SQVTM, CDR2 ANQGSEA. The V and J ends lost 3 bases and 4 bases respectively, with 7 bases between them. The CDR3 spans 12 residues. In nucleotides, the CDR3 is TGCAGCGTTGACAGGGGAGGAAACACCATATATTTT. Protein product: CSVDRGGNTIYF.

This clone was detected only once. This chain links TRBV6-1 with TRBJ2-1; the D is unclear. From germline, CDR1 is MNHNS and CDR2 SASEGT. V lost 2 bases, J lost 0 bases, and 8 bases lay in between. There are 15 residues in the CDR3. CDR3 nucleotides: TGTGCCAGCAGTGAAAGAAGAGTCTCCTACAATGAGCAGTTCTTC. This translates into CASSERRVSYNEQFF.

This sequence joins TRBV24-1 and TRBJ2-5; 10 bases fit TRBD2. Trimming cost V 2 bases and J 2 bases; bases outside gene matches: 13. From germline, CDR1 is KGHDR and CDR2 SFDVKD. The CDR3 totals 19 residues. Written as DNA, the CDR3 is TGTGCCACCAGTGATTCCCTGGGGTCCGCTAGCGGGGGACAAGAGACCCAGTACTTC. Protein sequence: CATSDSLGSASGGQETQYF.

V is TRBV7-8 and J is TRBJ2-5; TRBD1 agrees at 9 bases. The V gene end was trimmed by 1 base and the J gene end by 4 bases; junction bases not matched to a gene: 4. From germline, CDR1 is SGHVS and CDR2 FQNEAQ. CDR3 length equals 15 residues. CDR3 nucleotides: TGTGCCAGCAGCTTAGACAGGGGGCGCGGAGAGACCCAGTACTTC. Amino acids: CASSLDRGRGETQYF. The full variable domain, rest sourced from reference TRBV7-8 and TRBJ2-5, is GAGVSQSPRYKVAKRGQDVALRCDPISGHVSLFWYQQALGQGPEFLTYFQNEAQLDKSGLPSDRFFAERPEGSVSTLKIQRTQQEDSAVYLCASSLDRGRGETQYFGPGTRLLVL.

The chain links TRBV30 to TRBJ1-2; TRBD1 agrees at 7 bases. There are 13 residues in the CDR3. Germline V lookup: CDR1 GTSNPN, CDR2 SVGIG (reference sequence). J gave up 6 bases and V 0 bases, and 4 bases lay outside the gene matches. The CDR3 protein is CAWSVSRGHGYTF. In DNA form, the CDR3 reads TGTGCCTGGAGTGTATCGAGGGGGCATGGCTACACCTTC. Supplemented by reference TRBV30 and TRBJ1-2, the full variable domain reads SQTIHQWPATLVQPVGSPLSLECTVEGTSNPNLYWYRQAAGRGLQLLFYSVGIGQISSEVPQNLSASRPQDRQFILSSKKLLLSDSGFYLCAWSVSRGHGYTFGSGTRLTVV.

The chain carries TRBV7-8 and TRBJ1-5; the match to TRBD1 covers 8 bases. CDR3 length: 20 residues. Losses at the gene ends were 5 bases for V and 2 bases for J; bases not matched to a gene: 20. Germline V gene lookup returns CDR1 SGHVS and CDR2 FQNEAQ. This CDR3 reads CASSLDLTGVVSLGNQPQHF. The CDR3, as DNA: TGTGCCAGCAGCCTCGATTTGACAGGGGTAGTCTCCTTGGGCAATCAGCCCCAGCATTTT. The whole variable domain, remainder taken from reference TRBV7-8 and TRBJ1-5, is GAGVSQSPRYKVAKRGQDVALRCDPISGHVSLFWYQQALGQGPEFLTYFQNEAQLDKSGLPSDRFFAERPEGSVSTLKIQRTQQEDSAVYLCASSLDLTGVVSLGNQPQHFGDGTRLSIL.

This chain uses TRBV28 with TRBJ2-5, with TRBD1 identical over 9 bases. The CDR3 loop spans 16 amino acids. Per the germline V gene, CDR1 is MDHEN and CDR2 is SYDVKM. Trimming at V came to 4 bases and at J to 4 bases, leaving 10 bases not matched to a gene. CDR3 residues: CASSSMTGGARETQYF. The CDR3 DNA sequence: TGTGCCAGCAGTTCGATGACAGGGGGGGCTAGAGAGACCCAGTACTTC.

This sequence joins TRBV28 and TRBJ1-1, with D possibly TRBD1 on 5 matching bases. The V and J ends lost 10 bases and 4 bases respectively, with 16 bases between them. Per germline, CDR1 MDHEN and CDR2 SYDVKM. CDR3 length: 13 amino acids. CDR3 loop: CAIMAGTPTEAFF. The CDR3 DNA reads as TGTGCCATTATGGCGGGGACTCCCACTGAAGCTTTCTTT.

As for this clone: Relative to the germline gene, one junction end is altered; a read error may explain this. The chain employs TRBV5-1 and TRBJ2-5; 9 bases match TRBD2. The CDR3 totals 17 residues. Germline values: CDR1 SGHRS, CDR2 YFSETQ. CDR3 coding DNA: TGTGCCAGCAGCCTGGGCGGCCTGGCGGGAGGGGCGGAGACCCAGTACTTC. Protein: CASSLGGLAGGAETQYF.

The V call is TRBV7-2, the J call TRBJ2-7; TRBD2 is a possible D gene (6 bases). The V end was cut by 4 bases, the J end by 2 bases, with 15 bases between. CDR3 length equals 15 residues. Per germline, CDR1 SGHTA and CDR2 FQGNSA. This CDR3 is CASSSNRRGPYEQYV. The CDR3 nucleotides are TGTGCCAGCAGCTCGAACAGGAGGGGCCCCTACGAGCAGTACGTC.

The rearrangement joins TRBV18 to TRBJ1-1, with D possibly matching TRBD1 (5 bases). CDR1 KGHSH and CDR2 LQKENI come from the germline V gene. V shed 3 bases and J shed 4 bases, with 12 bases lying between them. The CDR3 contains 14 residues. CDR3 DNA sequence: TGTGCCAGCTCACCCGGACGGGGGTCCACTGAAGCTTTCTTT. This codes for CASSPGRGSTEAFF.

The CDR3 loop is CASSLPIDRGGYTF. CDR3 bases: TGTGCCAGCAGTTTACCCATTGACAGGGGTGGCTACACCTTC. The chain employs TRBV28 and TRBJ1-2, with 8 bases matching TRBD1. Trimming took 2 bases from V and 7 from J; bases not matched to a gene: 6. The CDR3 is 14 residues long. Germline-derived CDR1 and CDR2 are MDHEN and SYDVKM.

This chain links TRBV27 with TRBJ1-4, with 8 positions matching TRBD1. The germline V gene has CDR1 MNHEY and CDR2 SMNVEV (reference sequence). This CDR3 comprises 17 residues. With V trimmed by 5 bases and J by 5 bases, 13 bases remained unmatched. The CDR3 loop is CASSMTTGGGGNEKLFF. CDR3 bases: TGTGCCAGCAGTATGACAACAGGGGGAGGTGGGAATGAAAAACTGTTTTTT.

In its sample, this clone was seen a few times. The rearrangement joins TRBV5-1 to TRBJ2-5, with 7 nucleotides matching TRBD1. CDR1 and CDR2 from the germline V gene are SGHRS and YFSETQ. V gave up 1 base and J gave up 5 bases; unmatched junction bases: 5. The CDR3 is 14 amino acids. CDR3 bases: TGCGCCAGCAGCTTGCTGGGACAGTCGGAGACCCAGTACTTC. Translation: CASSLLGQSETQYF.

The V gene is TRBV9, the J gene TRBJ2-1, with 9 bases that match TRBD2. V lost 4 bases and J lost 0; bases outside the gene matches: 11. This CDR3 region has 18 residues. CDR1 and CDR2 from the germline V gene are SGDLS and YYNGEE. The CDR3 reads CASSPHAGGGRSYNEQFF. For the CDR3, the DNA is TGTGCCAGCAGCCCCCATGCGGGAGGGGGCCGCTCCTACAATGAGCAGTTCTTC.

The chain recombines TRBV6-5 with TRBJ2-7; 9 bases align to TRBD2. Germline V gene data show CDR1 as MNHEY and CDR2 as SVGAGI. V shed 6 bases, J shed 2 bases, and the junction held 5 bases outside the gene matches. This CDR3 is built from 14 residues. CDR3 nucleotide sequence: TGTGCCAGCAGAGCGGGGGGTCCGCCCTACGAGCAGTACGTC. It is translated as CASRAGGPPYEQYV.

The rearrangement joins TRBV21-1 to TRBJ2-1; the D call of TRBD2 is as the table states it, not checked on the DNA. TRBV21-1 is a documented pseudogene. The CDR3 runs to 19 residues. CDR3 sequence (DNA): TGTGCCAGCAGCAAGGGACTAGCGGGAATCGGGGGAACCTACAATGAGCAGTTCTTC. This codes for CASSKGLAGIGGTYNEQFF.

In DNA, the CDR3 is TGCGCCAGCAGCCCCACAGGGGGCAATCAGCCCCAGCATTTT. It specifies CASSPTGGNQPQHF. The chain couples TRBV5-1 to TRBJ1-5, with TRBD1 matching 7 bases. This CDR3 comprises 14 residues. V shed 4 bases, J shed 2 bases, and the junction held 3 bases outside the gene matches. The germline V gene encodes CDR1 SGHRS and CDR2 YFSETQ. Using reference TRBV5-1 and TRBJ1-5 for the parts outside the CDR3, the full variable domain is KAGVTQTPRYLIKTRGQQVTLSCSPISGHRSVSWYQQTPGQGLQFLFEYFSETQRNKGNFPGRFSGRQFSNSRSEMNVSTLELGDSALYLCASSPTGGNQPQHFGDGTRLSIL.